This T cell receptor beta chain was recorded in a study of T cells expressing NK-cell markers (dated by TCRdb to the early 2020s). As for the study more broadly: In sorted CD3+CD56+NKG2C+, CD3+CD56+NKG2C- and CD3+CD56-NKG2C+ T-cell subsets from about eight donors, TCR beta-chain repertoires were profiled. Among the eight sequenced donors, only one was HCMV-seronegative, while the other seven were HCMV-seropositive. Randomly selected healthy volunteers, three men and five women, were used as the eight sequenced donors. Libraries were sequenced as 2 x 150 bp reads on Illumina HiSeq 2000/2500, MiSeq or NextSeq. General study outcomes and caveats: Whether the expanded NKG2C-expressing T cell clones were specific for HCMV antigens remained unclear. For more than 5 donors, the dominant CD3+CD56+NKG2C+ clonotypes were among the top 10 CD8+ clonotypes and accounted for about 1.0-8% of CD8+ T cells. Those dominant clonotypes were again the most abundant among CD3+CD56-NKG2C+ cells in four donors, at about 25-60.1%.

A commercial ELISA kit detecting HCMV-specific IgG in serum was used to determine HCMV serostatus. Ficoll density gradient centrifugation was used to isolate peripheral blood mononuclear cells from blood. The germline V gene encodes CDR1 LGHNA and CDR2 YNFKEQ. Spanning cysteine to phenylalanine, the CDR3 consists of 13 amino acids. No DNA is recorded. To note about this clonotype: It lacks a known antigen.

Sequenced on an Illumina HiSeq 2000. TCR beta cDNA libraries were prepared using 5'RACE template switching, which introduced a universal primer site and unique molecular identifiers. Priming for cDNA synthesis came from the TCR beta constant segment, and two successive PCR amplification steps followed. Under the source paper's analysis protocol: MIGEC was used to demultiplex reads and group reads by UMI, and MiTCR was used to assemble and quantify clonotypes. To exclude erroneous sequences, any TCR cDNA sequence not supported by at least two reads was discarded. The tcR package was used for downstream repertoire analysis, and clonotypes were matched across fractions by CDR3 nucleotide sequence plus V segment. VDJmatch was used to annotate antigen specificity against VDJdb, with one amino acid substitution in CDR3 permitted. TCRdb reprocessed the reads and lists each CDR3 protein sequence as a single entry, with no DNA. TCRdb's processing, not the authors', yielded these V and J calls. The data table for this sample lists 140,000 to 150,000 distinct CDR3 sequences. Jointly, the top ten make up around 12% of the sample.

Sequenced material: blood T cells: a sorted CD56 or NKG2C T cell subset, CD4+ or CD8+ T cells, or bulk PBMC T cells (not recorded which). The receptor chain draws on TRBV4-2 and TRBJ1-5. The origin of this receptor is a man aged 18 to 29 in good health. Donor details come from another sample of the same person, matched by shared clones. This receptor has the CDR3 CASSPSYDRPQHF.